The clone carrying this TCR beta chain was found once. Its antigen remains unidentified. The sample comes from a study of cytomegalovirus exposure and HLA in healthy donors. Study-level results: Productive rates of about 90% or about 30% were seen for most TCR beta V segments in an earlier analysis. Most subjects' HLA-A and HLA-B alleles were reportedly predicted from TCR beta sequences.

Regarding donors, all were healthy bone marrow donors. For the donor in question, CMV serostatus went unrecorded. Trimming left V 4 bases short and J 3 bases short, with 15 bases between. Germline loops: CDR1 SQVTM, CDR2 ANQGSEA. The CDR3 spans 14 residues. 13 Jbeta primers and 60 Vbeta primers were used for the PCR. Data came from immunoSEQ multiplex PCR; TCRdb stores just in-frame clones and leaves some out. The table lists 85,000 to 120,000 clones, 50% to 70% of them singletons. The origin of this receptor is a human donor in good health. Sample: PBMCs. This sequence joins TRBV29-1 and TRBJ2-5; maybe TRBD2 (6 bases). CDR3 nucleotide sequence: TGCAGCGTTGCATCCGCGGGAAGAAAAGAGACCCAGTACTTC. It translates to CSVASAGRKETQYF.